The entry below gives a single TCR beta chain sequence along with its context. From germline, CDR1 is SNHLY and CDR2 FYNNEI. Trimming removed 6 bases from V and 3 bases from J; junction bases left unmatched: 8. The CDR3 sequence is 15 residues long. Per the original methods: Amplification with reference gene primers provided the estimates of nucleated cell counts. Profiling relied on immunoSEQ multiplex PCR, and the TCRdb table lists in-frame clones only, not all of them. V and J calls and clone size are copied from that table; D and trimming were computed from the DNA. The sample has more than 200,000 clones, around nine tenths seen once. Cohorts were determined from participant-reported clinical history. This sample is drawn from a study of blood T cell repertoires in COVID-19. The overall study: Sample material is recorded as cDNA or gDNA derived from T cells, B-cell-depleted T cells, or PBMCs.

This receptor was identified in a man younger than 45 in a cohort exposed to, infected with or recovered from COVID-19 (not recorded which). Sample: PBMCs or T cells enriched from blood (not recorded which). The chain links TRBV2 to TRBJ1-5; 7 positions match TRBD1. The CDR3 coding sequence is TGTGCCAGCAGAGCACAGGGGATCCTCAATCAGCCCCAGCATTTT. It yields the protein CASRAQGILNQPQHF.